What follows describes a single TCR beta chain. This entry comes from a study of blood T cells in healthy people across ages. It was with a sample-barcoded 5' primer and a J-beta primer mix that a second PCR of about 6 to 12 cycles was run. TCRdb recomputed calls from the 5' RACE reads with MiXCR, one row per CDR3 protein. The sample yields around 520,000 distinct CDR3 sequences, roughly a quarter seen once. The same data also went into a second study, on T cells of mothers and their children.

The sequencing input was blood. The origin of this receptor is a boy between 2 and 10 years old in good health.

The CDR3 protein is CASRLSGGTPRTDSYEQYF. As DNA, the CDR3 is TGTGCAAGTCGCTTATCGGGCGGGACACCTCGGACAGACTCCTACGAGCAGTACTTC. This chain connects TRBV12-2 to TRBJ2-7; the table's D call TRBD1 went unverified against the DNA. TRBV12-2 corresponds to a pseudogene. The CDR3 has 19 amino acids.